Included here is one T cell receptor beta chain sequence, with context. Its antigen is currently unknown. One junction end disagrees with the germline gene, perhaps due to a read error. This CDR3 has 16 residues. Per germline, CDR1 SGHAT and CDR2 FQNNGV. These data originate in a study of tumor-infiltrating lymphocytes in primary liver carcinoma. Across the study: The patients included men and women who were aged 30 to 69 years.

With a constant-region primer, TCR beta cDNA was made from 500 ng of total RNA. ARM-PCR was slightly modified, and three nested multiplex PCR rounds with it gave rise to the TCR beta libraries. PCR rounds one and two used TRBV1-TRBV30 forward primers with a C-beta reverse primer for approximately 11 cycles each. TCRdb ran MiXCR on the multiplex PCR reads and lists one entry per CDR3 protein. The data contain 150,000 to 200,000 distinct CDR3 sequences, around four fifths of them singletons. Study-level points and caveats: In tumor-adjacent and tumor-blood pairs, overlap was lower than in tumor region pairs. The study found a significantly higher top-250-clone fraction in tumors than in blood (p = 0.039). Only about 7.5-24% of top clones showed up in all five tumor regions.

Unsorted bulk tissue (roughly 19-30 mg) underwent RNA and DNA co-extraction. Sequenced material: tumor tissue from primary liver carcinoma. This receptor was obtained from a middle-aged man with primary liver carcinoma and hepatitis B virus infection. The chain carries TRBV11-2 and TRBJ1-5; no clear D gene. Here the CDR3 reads CTSSLEGGLTNQPQHF. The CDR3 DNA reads TGTACCAGCAGCCTAGAAGGAGGACTGACGAATCAGCCCCAGCATTTT.